These T cell receptor beta chains were read from a single sample in a study of blood T cells in healthy people across ages. MiXCR was run by TCRdb on the 5' RACE reads, yielding one entry per CDR3 protein. The repertoire holds 1.5 million to 2 million distinct CDR3 sequences, approximately 28% seen once, with 7.7% in the top ten. The sequenced material came from blood. The receptors stem from a woman aged 30 to 39 in good health. The CDR3 runs from the conserved cysteine through the conserved F or W. A D gene is named only where the DNA matches it firmly. A row's size may be missing; if present it is once, few, many or a size class.

few | . | TRBJ1-5 | TRBV3-1 | CASSTQDNQPQHF | TGTGCCAGCAGCACCCAGGATAATCAGCCCCAGCATTTT
. | . | TRBJ2-3 | TRBV20-1 | CSAPGRDLGTDTQYF | TGCAGTGCACCGGGAAGGGACCTGGGGACAGATACGCAGTATTTT
few | . | TRBJ2-5 | TRBV15 | CATSGYSTQTVRETQYF | TGTGCCACCAGCGGTTACTCGACCCAAACCGTCCGAGAGACCCAGTACTTC
. | TRBD1 | TRBJ1-5 | TRBV7-2 | CASSLGGTESYSNQPQHF | TGTGCCAGCAGCTTAGGGGGGACAGAGTCTTATAGCAATCAGCCCCAGCATTTT
. | . | TRBJ1-2 | TRBV2 | CATTKEEGEGYTF | TGTGCCACCACGAAGGAGGAGGGGGAGGGCTACACCTTC
few | . | TRBJ2-7 | TRBV20-1 | CSAREGTAIGQYF | TGCAGTGCTAGAGAGGGGACGGCAATCGGGCAGTACTTC
. | . | TRBJ2-3 | TRBV4-3 | CASSQDPLGEATDTQYF | TGCGCCAGCAGCCAAGACCCCCTAGGGGAGGCCACAGATACGCAGTATTTT
. | TRBD2 | TRBJ2-7 | TRBV27 | CASSLGRGLYERYF | TGTGCCAGCAGTTTAGGGAGGGGCCTTTACGAGCGGTACTTC
. | . | TRBJ1-3 | TRBV29-1 | CSSKDGDTIYF | TGCAGCTCGAAGGATGGGGACACCATATATTTT
. | TRBD2 | TRBJ2-1 | TRBV2 | CASSASGGAFFEQFF | TGTGCCAGCAGTGCCAGCGGGGGGGCCTTTTTTGAGCAGTTCTTC
few | . | TRBJ1-3 | TRBV27 | CASRPVSSGNTIYF | TGTGCCAGCAGGCCGGTCTCGTCTGGAAACACCATATATTTT
. | TRBD2 | TRBJ2-5 | TRBV4-2 | CASSQEPSGGETQYF | TGTGCCAGCAGCCAAGAGCCTAGCGGGGGAGAGACCCAGTACTTC
many | TRBD2 | TRBJ2-5 | TRBV12-3/TRBV12-4 | CASRRGGETQYF | TGTGCCAGCAGGCGCGGGGGAGAGACCCAGTACTTC
few | . | TRBJ2-1 | TRBV5-1 | CASRGATSSYNEQFF | TGCGCCAGTCGAGGGGCTACGAGCTCCTACAATGAGCAGTTCTTC